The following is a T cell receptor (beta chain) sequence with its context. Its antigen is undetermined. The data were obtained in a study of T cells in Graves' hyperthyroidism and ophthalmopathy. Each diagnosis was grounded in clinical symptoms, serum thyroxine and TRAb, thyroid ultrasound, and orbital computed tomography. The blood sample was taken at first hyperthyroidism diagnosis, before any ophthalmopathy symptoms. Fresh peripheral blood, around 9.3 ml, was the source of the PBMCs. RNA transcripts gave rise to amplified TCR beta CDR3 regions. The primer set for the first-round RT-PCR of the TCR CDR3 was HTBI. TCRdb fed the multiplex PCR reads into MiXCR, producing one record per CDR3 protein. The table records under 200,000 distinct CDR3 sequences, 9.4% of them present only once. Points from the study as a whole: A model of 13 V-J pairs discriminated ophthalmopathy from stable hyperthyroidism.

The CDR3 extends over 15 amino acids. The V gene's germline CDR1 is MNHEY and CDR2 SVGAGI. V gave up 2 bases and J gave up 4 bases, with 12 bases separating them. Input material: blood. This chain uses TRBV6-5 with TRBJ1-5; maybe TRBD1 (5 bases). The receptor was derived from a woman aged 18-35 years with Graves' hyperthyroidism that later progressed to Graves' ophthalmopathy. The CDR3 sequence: CASSYREGRNQPQHF. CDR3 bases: TGTGCCAGCAGTTACCGGGAGGGGAGGAATCAGCCCCAGCATTTT.